The T cell receptor beta chain described here comes from a study of blood T cells in healthy people across ages (dated by TCRdb to the mid-2010s). Concerning the study at large: Template switching captured roughly one uniquely barcoded TCR beta cDNA molecule per two T cells in model experiments. Age-related changes in TCR beta repertoire diversity were measured in the study by deep sequencing normalized with unique cDNA molecular identifiers. Donors were grouped into four age groups: young (average roughly 17 years), middle-aged (39), aged (roughly 62) and long-lived (82). To avoid experimental bias, donors of different ages were distributed randomly across sequencing lanes. The study analyzed two additional independent replicas of 1 million unique cDNA reads from the same blood draw for two donors, one aged 18 to 29 and one aged 80 or older.

Study-wide conclusions, independent of this receptor: The percentage of naive T cells measured by flow cytometry correlated strongly with observed TCR beta diversity. The long-lived group showed more naive CD4+ T cells, fewer expanded clones and increased TCR diversity than the aged group, suggesting age selection. Estimates of total diversity from one million sequenced T cells were regarded as lower bounds and underestimates. Bulk unsorted PBMC profiling prevented conclusive comparison of naive and antigen-experienced compartments. Observed TCR beta diversity per million T cells fell roughly linearly with age, and a significant reduction was already apparent by age approximately 40. Because donor CMV infection status was unknown, age-related changes in expanded clonotypes were potentially confounded.

To prepare the library, 5' RACE was applied. Sequencing instrument: Illumina HiSeq 2500. The second PCR ran for roughly 7 to 12 cycles and used a J-beta primer mix along with a sample-barcoded 5' primer. Each TCR beta cDNA molecule received a unique molecular identifier from a template-switch 5' adaptor carrying 12 random nucleotides. Each sample yielded at least 2.5 million CDR3-containing paired-end reads. First-strand cDNA was synthesized from all RNA with the Mint cDNA synthesis kit, primed by a TRBC-specific oligonucleotide. After uracil-DNA glycosylase treatment, a first 18-cycle PCR used universal primers M1SS and BC2_uni_R on all cDNA. For the original study's pipeline: For normalization, 1 million high-quality reads were randomly selected from each sample, with every read carrying a distinct molecular identifier. Instead of being binned into consensus sequences, reads with shared molecular identifiers were discarded. MiTCR, run with a Q25 quality threshold and the strictest error-elimination algorithm, handled CDR3 identification, clonotype clustering and error correction. A nonparametric unseen species model with Euler transformation was used to estimate lower-bound total TCR beta diversity. TCRdb took the public reads, trimmed them with fastp at Q25, ran MiXCR for clone calling and kept in-frame beta chains. Entries that share a CDR3 protein sequence are merged under the most common genes and DNA. TCRdb, not the original authors, processed these V and J calls. Across this sample there are about 1.4 million distinct CDR3 sequences, with approximately 59% seen only once. In total, the top ten clones hold 6.5% to 8.5% of the sample.

On this clonotype: Its antigen specificity is not known. No base quality information exists; no much larger clone differs at one position.

The donors were about 40 Caucasian individuals from Russia, aged roughly 6 to 90 years, who were systemically healthy. Each donor gave 8 to 10 milliliters of peripheral blood, collected into EDTA-treated Vacutainer tubes. Ficoll-Paque density-gradient centrifugation was used to isolate PBMCs, with at least 6.5 million obtained per sample. Trizol reagent was used to extract total RNA from the PBMCs, yielding at least 6 micrograms per sample. The percentages of naive CD45RAhigh/CD27high T cells were determined by flow cytometry on a PBMC aliquot from every donor. CDR1 SGHRS and CDR2 YFSETQ were looked up in the germline V gene. The CDR3 contains 17 residues, cysteine and phenylalanine counted. The DNA shown is the 51-base CDR3, in frame from base 1. V loses 4 bases of germline sequence and J loses 0 bases, and the interval between the two ends is 17 bases.

The sequence was collected from a man aged 18-30 years in good health. The chain was built from TRBV5-1 and TRBJ2-1; the D gene is perhaps TRBD2, from 6 matching bases. The specimen was blood. The bases are TGCGCCAGCAGCCAACACCTGGACGGGAGCTCCTACAATGAGCAGTTCTTC. Its protein reads: CASSQHLDGSSYNEQFF. The full variable domain, completed from the reference TRBV5-1 and TRBJ2-1 proteins outside the CDR3, reads KAGVTQTPRYLIKTRGQQVTLSCSPISGHRSVSWYQQTPGQGLQFLFEYFSETQRNKGNFPGRFSGRQFSNSRSEMNVSTLELGDSALYLCASSQHLDGSSYNEQFFGPGTRLTVL.